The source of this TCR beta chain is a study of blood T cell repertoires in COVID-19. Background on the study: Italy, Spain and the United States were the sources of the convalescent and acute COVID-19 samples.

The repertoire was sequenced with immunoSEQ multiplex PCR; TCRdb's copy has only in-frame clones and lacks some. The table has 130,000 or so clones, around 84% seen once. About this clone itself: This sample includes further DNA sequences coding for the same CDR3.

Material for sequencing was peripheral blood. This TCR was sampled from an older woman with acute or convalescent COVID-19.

The CDR3 protein is CASSIDRRYGYTF. DNA for the CDR3: TGTGCCAGTAGTATAGACAGGCGATATGGCTACACCTTC. The chain recombines TRBV19 with TRBJ1-2; D remains unclear. The germline CDR1 and CDR2 sequences are LNHDA and SQIVND (reference sequence). V lost 0 bases and J 5 bases, leaving 7 bases between the germline ends. The CDR3 extends over 13 amino acids.